One and the same sample provided the 8 T cell receptor beta chains below, sequenced in a study of cytomegalovirus exposure and HLA in healthy donors. This PCR relied on a set of 60 Vbeta primers and 13 Jbeta primers. The repertoire was sequenced with immunoSEQ multiplex PCR; TCRdb's copy has only in-frame clones and lacks some. The sample lists 140,000 or so clones; less than 85% were seen once. The material sequenced was PBMCs. These receptors all stem from a man aged 40-50 years in good health and CMV-seronegative.

The V gene is TRBV7-3, the J gene TRBJ2-7; tentative D call: TRBD2 (6 bases). V lost 2 bases and J 1 base, leaving 12 bases between the germline ends. Germline V CDR1 and CDR2: SGHTA, FQGTGA. The CDR3 covers 15 residues. The DNA of the CDR3 is TGTGCCAGCAGCTTAGCAGGAGGGTTTTCCTACGAGCAGTACTTC. Amino acid sequence: CASSLAGGFSYEQYF. Combining the CDR3 with reference TRBV7-3 and TRBJ2-7 gives the whole variable domain GAGVSQTPSNKVTEKGKYVELRCDPISGHTALYWYRQSLGQGPEFLIYFQGTGAADDSGLPNDRFFAVRPEGSVSTLKIQRTERGDSAVYLCASSLAGGFSYEQYFGPGTRLTVT.

V gene TRBV10-3 combines with J gene TRBJ2-7; 10 nucleotides match TRBD2. Trimming cost V 3 bases and J 1 base; bases outside gene matches: 9. The CDR3 has 17 residues. Looked up from germline, CDR1 is ENHRY and CDR2 is SYGVKD. The CDR3 reads CAISDYPGLASSYEQYF. For the CDR3, the DNA is TGTGCCATCAGTGATTATCCGGGACTAGCGTCGTCCTACGAGCAGTACTTC.

V gene TRBV7-8 combines with J gene TRBJ2-5; D ambiguous. Judging by the DNA end, TRBJ2-7 fits better; the J call may be wrong. The CDR3 is 15 amino acids. Per germline, CDR1 SGHVS and CDR2 FQNEAQ. CDR3 in DNA: TGTGCCAGCAGCCCCATAGGCGGCTTCACCTACGAGCAGTACTTC. It yields the protein CASSPIGGFTYEQYF.

The rearrangement uses TRBV19 and TRBJ1-2; maybe TRBD1 (6 bases). CDR3 length: 13 residues. The germline gives CDR1 LNHDA, CDR2 SQIVND (reference sequence). The ends were cut back, 6 bases at V and 2 bases at J, with 10 bases in the middle. The CDR3 nucleotides read TGTGCCAGTAGCCTGACAGGAAACTATGGCTACACCTTC. It translates to CASSLTGNYGYTF.

The rearrangement uses TRBV7-6 and TRBJ2-7; tentative D call: TRBD2 (6 bases). The germline CDR1 and CDR2 sequences are SGHVS and FNYEAQ. Trimming removed 1 base at V and 4 bases at J, with 11 bases between. CDR3 length equals 14 residues. This CDR3 reads CASSLGGEAYEQYF. The CDR3 bases are TGTGCCAGCAGCTTAGGGGGGGAGGCGTACGAGCAGTACTTC.

This clone was counted a few times. Relative to the germline gene, one junction end is altered; a read error may explain this. The rearrangement joins TRBV2 to TRBJ2-2, with 11 bases matching TRBD2. This CDR3 has 15 residues. From germline, CDR1 is SNHLY and CDR2 FYNNEI. The CDR3 reads CASSPLAGEHRGAVF. The DNA of the CDR3 is TGTGCCAGCAGCCCACTAGCGGGAGAACACCGGGGAGCTGTTTTT.

The rearrangement joins TRBV28 to TRBJ1-2, with 7 bases matching TRBD1. Germline CDR1 is MDHEN and CDR2 is SYDVKM. This CDR3 has 14 residues. Trimming cost V 3 bases and J 5 bases; bases outside gene matches: 6. The CDR3 loop is CASSFPTGLYGYTF. The CDR3 nucleotides are TGTGCCAGCAGTTTTCCGACAGGGCTATATGGCTACACCTTC.

The gene calls are TRBV6-1 and TRBJ2-7, with TRBD1 matching over 7 bases. CDR3 length: 15 amino acids. Germline V gives CDR1 MNHNS, CDR2 SASEGT. Unmatched junction bases numbered 10, after V lost 2 bases and J lost 6 bases. This chain's CDR3 is CASSEIRDSMLEQYF. The CDR3 nucleotides are TGTGCCAGCAGTGAAATCCGGGACAGTATGCTCGAGCAGTACTTC.